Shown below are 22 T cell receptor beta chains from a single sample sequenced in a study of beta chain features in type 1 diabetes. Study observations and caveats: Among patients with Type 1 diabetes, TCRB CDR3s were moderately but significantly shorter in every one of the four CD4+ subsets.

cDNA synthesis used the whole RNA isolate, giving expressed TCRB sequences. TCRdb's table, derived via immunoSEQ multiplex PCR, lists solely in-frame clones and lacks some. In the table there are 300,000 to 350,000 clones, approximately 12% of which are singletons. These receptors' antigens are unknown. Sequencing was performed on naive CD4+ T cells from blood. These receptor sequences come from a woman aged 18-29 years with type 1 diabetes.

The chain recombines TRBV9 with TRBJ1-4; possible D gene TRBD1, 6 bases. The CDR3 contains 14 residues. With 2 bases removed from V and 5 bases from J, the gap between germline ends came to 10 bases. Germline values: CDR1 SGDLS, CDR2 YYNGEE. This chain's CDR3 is CASSVQGGNEKLFF. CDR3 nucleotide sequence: TGTGCCAGCAGCGTGCAAGGGGGAAATGAAAAACTGTTTTTT.

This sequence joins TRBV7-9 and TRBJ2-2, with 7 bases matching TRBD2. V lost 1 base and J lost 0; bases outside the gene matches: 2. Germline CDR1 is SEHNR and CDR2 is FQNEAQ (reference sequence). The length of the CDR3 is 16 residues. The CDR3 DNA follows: TGTGCCAGCAGCTTAGGGGGAGGGGCGAACACCGGGGAGCTGTTTTTT. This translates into CASSLGGGANTGELFF. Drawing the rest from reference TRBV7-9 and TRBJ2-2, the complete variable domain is DTGVSQNPRHKITKRGQNVTFRCDPISEHNRLYWYRQTLGQGPEFLTYFQNEAQLEKSRLLSDRFSAERPKGSFSTLEIQRTEQGDSAMYLCASSLGGGANTGELFFGEGSRLTVL.

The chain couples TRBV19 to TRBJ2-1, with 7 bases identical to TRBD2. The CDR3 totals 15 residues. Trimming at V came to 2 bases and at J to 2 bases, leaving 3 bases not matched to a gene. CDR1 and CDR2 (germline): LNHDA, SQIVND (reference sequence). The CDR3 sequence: CASSIREATYNEQFF. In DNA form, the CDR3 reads TGTGCCAGTAGTATACGGGAGGCGACCTACAATGAGCAGTTCTTC.

CDR3 sequence: CSVSPGQNYGYTF. The CDR3 nucleotides read TGCAGCGTCTCCCCTGGACAGAACTATGGCTACACCTTC. This chain uses TRBV29-1 with TRBJ1-2; D possibly corresponds to TRBD1 (6 bases). Germline-derived CDR1 and CDR2 are SQVTM and ANQGSEA. V was trimmed by 6 bases and J by 2 bases, leaving 13 bases between them. The CDR3 has 13 amino acids.

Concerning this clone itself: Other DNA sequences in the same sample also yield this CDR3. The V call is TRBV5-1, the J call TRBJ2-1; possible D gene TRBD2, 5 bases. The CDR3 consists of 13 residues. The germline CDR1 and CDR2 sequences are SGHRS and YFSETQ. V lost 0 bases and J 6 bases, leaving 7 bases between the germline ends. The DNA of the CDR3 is TGCGCCAGCAGCTTGGGGCTAGCCAATGAGCAGTTCTTC. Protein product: CASSLGLANEQFF. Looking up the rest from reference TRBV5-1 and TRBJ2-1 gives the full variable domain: KAGVTQTPRYLIKTRGQQVTLSCSPISGHRSVSWYQQTPGQGLQFLFEYFSETQRNKGNFPGRFSGRQFSNSRSEMNVSTLELGDSALYLCASSLGLANEQFFGPGTRLTVL.

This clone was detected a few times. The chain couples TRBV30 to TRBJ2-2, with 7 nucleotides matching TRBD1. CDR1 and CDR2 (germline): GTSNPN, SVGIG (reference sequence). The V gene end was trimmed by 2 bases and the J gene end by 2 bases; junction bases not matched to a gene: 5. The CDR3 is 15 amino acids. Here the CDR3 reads CAWSKGAGNTGELFF. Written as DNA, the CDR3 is TGTGCCTGGAGTAAGGGGGCGGGCAACACCGGGGAGCTGTTTTTT.

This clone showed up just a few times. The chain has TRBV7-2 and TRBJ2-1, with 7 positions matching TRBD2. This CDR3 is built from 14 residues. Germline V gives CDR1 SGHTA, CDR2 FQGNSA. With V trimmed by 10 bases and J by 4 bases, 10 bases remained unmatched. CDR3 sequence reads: CANAREFTYNEQFF. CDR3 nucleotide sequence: TGTGCCAACGCGCGGGAGTTCACGTACAATGAGCAGTTCTTC.

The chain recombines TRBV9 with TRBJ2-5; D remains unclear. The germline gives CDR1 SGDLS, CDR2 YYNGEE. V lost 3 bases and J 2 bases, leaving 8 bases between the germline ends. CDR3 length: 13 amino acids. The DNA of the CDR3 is TGTGCCAGCAGCGCATATAGACAAGAGACCCAGTACTTC. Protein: CASSAYRQETQYF. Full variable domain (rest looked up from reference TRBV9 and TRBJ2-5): DSGVTQTPKHLITATGQRVTLRCSPRSGDLSVYWYQQSLDQGLQFLIQYYNGEERAKGNILERFSAQQFPDLHSELNLSSLELGDSALYFCASSAYRQETQYFGPGTRLLVL.

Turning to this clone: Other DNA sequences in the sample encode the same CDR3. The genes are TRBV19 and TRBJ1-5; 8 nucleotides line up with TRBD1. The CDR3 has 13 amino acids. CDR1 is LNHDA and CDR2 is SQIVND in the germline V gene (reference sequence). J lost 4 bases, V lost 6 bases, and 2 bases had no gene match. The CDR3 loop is CASRDRGNQPQHF. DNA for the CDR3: TGTGCCAGTAGAGACAGGGGAAATCAGCCCCAGCATTTT.

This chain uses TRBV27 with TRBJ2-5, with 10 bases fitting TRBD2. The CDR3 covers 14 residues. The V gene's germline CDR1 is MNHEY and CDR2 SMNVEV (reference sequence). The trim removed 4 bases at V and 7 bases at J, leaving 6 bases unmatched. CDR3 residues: CASSSTGTSVTQYF. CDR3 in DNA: TGTGCCAGCAGTTCCACCGGGACTAGCGTGACCCAGTACTTC.

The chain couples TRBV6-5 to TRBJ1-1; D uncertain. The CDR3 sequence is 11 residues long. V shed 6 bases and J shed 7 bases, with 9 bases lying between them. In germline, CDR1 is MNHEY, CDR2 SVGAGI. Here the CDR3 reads CASSPGSEAFF. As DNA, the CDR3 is TGTGCCAGCAGCCCCGGTAGTGAAGCTTTCTTT.

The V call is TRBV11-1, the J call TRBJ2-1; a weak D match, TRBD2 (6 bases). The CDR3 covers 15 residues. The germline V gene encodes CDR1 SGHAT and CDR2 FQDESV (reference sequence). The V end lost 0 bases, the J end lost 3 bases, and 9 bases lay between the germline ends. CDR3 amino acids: CASSLARGLYNEQFF. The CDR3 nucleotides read TGTGCCAGCAGCTTAGCGCGGGGACTCTACAATGAGCAGTTCTTC.

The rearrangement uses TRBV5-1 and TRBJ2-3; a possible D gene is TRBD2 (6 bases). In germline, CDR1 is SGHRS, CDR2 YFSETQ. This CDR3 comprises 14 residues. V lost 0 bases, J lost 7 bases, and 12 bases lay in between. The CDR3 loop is CASSLDPGENTQYF. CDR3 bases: TGCGCCAGCAGCTTGGATCCGGGGGAAAATACGCAGTATTTT.

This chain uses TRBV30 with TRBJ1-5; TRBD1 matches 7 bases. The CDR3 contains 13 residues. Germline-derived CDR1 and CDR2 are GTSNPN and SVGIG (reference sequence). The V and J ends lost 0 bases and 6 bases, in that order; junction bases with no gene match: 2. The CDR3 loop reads CAWSVGGGQPQHF. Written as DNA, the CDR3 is TGTGCCTGGAGTGTAGGGGGCGGTCAGCCCCAGCATTTT.

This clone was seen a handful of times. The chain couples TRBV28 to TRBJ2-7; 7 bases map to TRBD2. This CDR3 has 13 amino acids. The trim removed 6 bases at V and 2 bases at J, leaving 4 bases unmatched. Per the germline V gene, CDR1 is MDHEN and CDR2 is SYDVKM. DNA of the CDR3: TGTGCCAGCAGGGCTAGCGGAACCTACGAGCAGTACTTC. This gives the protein CASRASGTYEQYF.

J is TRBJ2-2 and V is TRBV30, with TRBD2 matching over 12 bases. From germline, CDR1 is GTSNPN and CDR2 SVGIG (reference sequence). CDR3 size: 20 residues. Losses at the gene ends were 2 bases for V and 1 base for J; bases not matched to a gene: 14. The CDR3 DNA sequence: TGTGCCTGGAGTCGAATAAAAGGGACTAGCGGGTGGGGGAACACCGGGGAGCTGTTTTTT. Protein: CAWSRIKGTSGWGNTGELFF.

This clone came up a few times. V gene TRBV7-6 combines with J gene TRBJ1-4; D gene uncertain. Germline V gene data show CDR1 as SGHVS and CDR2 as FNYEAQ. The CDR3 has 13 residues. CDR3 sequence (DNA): TGTGCTTCTGCGGGCAGAACTAATGAAAAACTGTTTTTT. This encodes CASAGRTNEKLFF.

The CDR3: CASSQEGQGVYGYTF. As DNA, the CDR3 is TGCGCCAGCAGCCAAGAGGGTCAGGGGGTCTATGGCTACACCTTC. The chain uses TRBV4-3 and TRBJ1-2; 7 bases align to TRBD1. Germline CDR1 reads LGHNA; CDR2 reads YSLEER. J gave up 4 bases and V 0 bases, and 5 bases lay outside the gene matches. This CDR3 is 15 amino acids long.

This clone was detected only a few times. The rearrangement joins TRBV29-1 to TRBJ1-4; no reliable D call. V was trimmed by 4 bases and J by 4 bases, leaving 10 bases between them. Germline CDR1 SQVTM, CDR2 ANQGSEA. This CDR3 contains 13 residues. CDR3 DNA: TGCAGCGTTGTATGGGCATTTAATGAAAAACTGTTTTTT. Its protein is CSVVWAFNEKLFF.

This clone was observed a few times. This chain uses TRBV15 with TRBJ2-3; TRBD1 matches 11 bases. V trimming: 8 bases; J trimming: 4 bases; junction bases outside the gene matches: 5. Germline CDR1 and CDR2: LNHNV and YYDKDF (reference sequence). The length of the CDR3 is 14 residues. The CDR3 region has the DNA TGTGCCACCGGGGGACAGGGGGTGGCAGATACGCAGTATTTT. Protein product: CATGGQGVADTQYF. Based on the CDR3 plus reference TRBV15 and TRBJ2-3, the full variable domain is DAMVIQNPRYQVTQFGKPVTLSCSQTLNHNVMYWYQQKSSQAPKLLFHYYDKDFNNEADTPDNFQSRRPNTSFCFLDIRSPGLGDTAMYLCATGGQGVADTQYFGPGTRLTVL.

The CDR3 here is CASSYPPFGTGYTF. CDR3 coding DNA: TGTGCCAGCAGTTACCCGCCTTTCGGTACCGGCTACACCTTC. The V and J genes are TRBV6-6 and TRBJ1-2; D not resolved. Germline CDR1 and CDR2: MNHNY and SVGAGI (reference sequence). The CDR3 spans 14 residues. Trimming left V 2 bases short and J 8 bases short, with 15 bases between.

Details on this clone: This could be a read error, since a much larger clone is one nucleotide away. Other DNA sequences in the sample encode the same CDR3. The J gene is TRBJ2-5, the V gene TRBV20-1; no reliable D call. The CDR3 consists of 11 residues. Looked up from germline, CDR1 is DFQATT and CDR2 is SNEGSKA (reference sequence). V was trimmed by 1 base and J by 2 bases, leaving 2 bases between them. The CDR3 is CSARAQETQYF. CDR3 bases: TGCAGTGCTAGAGCTCAAGAGACCCAGTACTTC.